Below are 9 T cell receptor beta chains sequenced from a single sample in a study of T cell responses to AZD1222 COVID-19 vaccine. Sequenced by immunoSEQ multiplex PCR; TCRdb stores in-frame clones only, minus some. The profile shows some 120,000 clones, roughly 93% of them singletons. Here the sequenced sample was peripheral blood, taken on day 0 of AZD1222 vaccination. Receptors were obtained from an adult in good health.

The V gene is TRBV15, the J gene TRBJ2-1, with a weak D call TRBD1 (6 bases). CDR1 and CDR2 (germline): LNHNV, YYDKDF (reference sequence). The CDR3 length is 15 residues. V lost 0 bases and J lost 3, with 9 bases in between. CDR3 nucleotides: TGTGCCACCAGCAGAGATCGGACAGACTACAATGAGCAGTTCTTC. Its protein product is CATSRDRTDYNEQFF.

The J gene is TRBJ1-1, the V gene TRBV2; a weak D match, TRBD1 (6 bases). Trimming removed 1 base at V and 5 bases at J, with 14 bases between. CDR3 length: 15 residues. CDR1 SNHLY and CDR2 FYNNEI come from the germline V gene. CDR3 loop: CASSEVVGGRTEAFF. Written as DNA, the CDR3 is TGTGCCAGCAGTGAAGTTGTAGGGGGTCGGACTGAAGCTTTCTTT.

The DNA for the CDR3 is TGTGCCAGCAGTTATCGGGTGGGCGGGGAGCTGTTTTTT. It translates to CASSYRVGGELFF. The chain employs TRBV27 and TRBJ2-2; D is unclear. In germline, CDR1 is MNHEY, CDR2 SMNVEV (reference sequence). Trimming took 4 bases from V and 7 from J, leaving 10 bases between them. The CDR3 runs 13 residues.

The table lists this clone with a count of one. The chain uses TRBV7-9 and TRBJ1-5; no firm D call. Germline CDR1 SEHNR, CDR2 FQNEAQ (reference sequence). V lost 5 bases and J lost 3, with 11 bases in between. The CDR3 is made up of 14 amino acids. As DNA, the CDR3 is TGTGCCAGCAGCCCCCACGAGGCCAATCAGCCCCAGCATTTT. Residues: CASSPHEANQPQHF.

The rearrangement links TRBV5-1 to TRBJ2-1; D is undetermined. Germline V gives CDR1 SGHRS, CDR2 YFSETQ. The germline V and J ends were trimmed by 1 base and 5 bases, with 19 bases remaining between them. The CDR3 spans 17 residues. For the CDR3, the DNA is TGCGCCAGCAGCTTGAAATTGACTCGGCGGAATGACAATGAGCAGTTCTTC. Translating it yields CASSLKLTRRNDNEQFF.

The chain employs TRBV5-1 and TRBJ2-1, with 12 bases fitting TRBD2. From germline, CDR1 is SGHRS and CDR2 YFSETQ. V trimming: 2 bases; J trimming: 10 bases; junction bases outside the gene matches: 10. This CDR3 has 16 amino acids. Written as DNA, the CDR3 is TGCGCCAGCAGCTTCCTAGCGGGAGGGCCCGGCGAGGAGCAGTTCTTC. Protein: CASSFLAGGPGEEQFF.

The chain is built from TRBV18 and TRBJ2-5; 7 bases are shared with TRBD1. Trimming cost V 4 bases and J 3 bases; bases outside gene matches: 2. CDR1 and CDR2 (germline): KGHSH, LQKENI. CDR3 size: 13 residues. The CDR3 here is CASSQGAEETQYF. The CDR3, as DNA: TGTGCCAGCTCACAGGGGGCTGAAGAGACCCAGTACTTC.

The V call is TRBV19, the J call TRBJ2-3; D perhaps matches TRBD1 (6 bases). Germline CDR1 is LNHDA and CDR2 is SQIVND (reference sequence). Trimming removed 7 bases at V and 5 bases at J, with 10 bases between. The CDR3 length is 12 residues. The CDR3 loop reads CASKTQGDTQYF. CDR3 nucleotide sequence: TGTGCCAGTAAAACACAGGGAGATACGCAGTATTTT.

This clone was detected only once. The J gene is TRBJ2-1, the V gene TRBV23-1; 9 bases align to TRBD1. TRBV23-1 qualifies as an ORF whose function is uncertain. The V segment lost 0 bases and the J segment 3 bases; nucleotides outside the gene matches: 6. There are 17 residues in the CDR3. The CDR3 reads CASSQSARQGVYNEQFF. In DNA form, the CDR3 reads TGCGCCAGCAGTCAATCCGCCCGACAGGGGGTCTACAATGAGCAGTTCTTC.